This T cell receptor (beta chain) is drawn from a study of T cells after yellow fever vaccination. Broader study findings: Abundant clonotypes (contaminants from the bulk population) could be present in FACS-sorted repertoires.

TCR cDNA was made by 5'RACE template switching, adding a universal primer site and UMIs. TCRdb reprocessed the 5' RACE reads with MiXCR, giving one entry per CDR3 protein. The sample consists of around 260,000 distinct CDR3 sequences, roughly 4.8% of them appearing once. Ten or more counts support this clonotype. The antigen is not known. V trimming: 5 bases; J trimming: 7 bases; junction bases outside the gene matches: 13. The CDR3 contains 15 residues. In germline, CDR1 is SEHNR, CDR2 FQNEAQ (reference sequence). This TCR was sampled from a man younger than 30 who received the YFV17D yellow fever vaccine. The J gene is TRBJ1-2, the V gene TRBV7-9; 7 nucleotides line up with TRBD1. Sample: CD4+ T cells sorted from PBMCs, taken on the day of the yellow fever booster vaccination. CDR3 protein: CASSPRQGPAGGYTF. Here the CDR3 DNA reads TGTGCCAGCAGCCCCCGACAGGGACCGGCGGGTGGCTACACCTTC.